These T cell receptor beta chains were read from a single sample in a study of blood T cell repertoires in COVID-19. Sequenced by immunoSEQ multiplex PCR; TCRdb stores in-frame clones only, minus some. This table has around 190,000 clones, 88% appearing once. Sequencing was performed on peripheral blood. These receptors were taken from a human donor in a cohort sampled during active COVID-19. Each CDR3 is given with its conserved first and last residue. D genes are given only for firm matches. Expanded clones are given a class, and other clones once, few, many or no size at all.

clone_size j_call v_call d_call cdr3_aa cdr3_nt
- TRBJ2-1 TRBV10-1 - CASTGNGRGTGNEQFF TGCGCCAGCACTGGCAACGGACGCGGGACTGGCAATGAGCAGTTCTTC
- TRBJ1-2 TRBV2 TRBD1 CASSGPGQGAGRNYGYTF TGTGCCAGCAGTGGCCCGGGACAGGGGGCGGGTCGGAACTATGGCTACACCTTC
- TRBJ1-2 TRBV9 - CASSVGPASGDGYTF TGTGCCAGCAGCGTAGGCCCTGCCTCGGGGGATGGCTACACCTTC
- TRBJ1-6 TRBV12-3/TRBV12-4 TRBD1 CASSRDRFSPLHF TGTGCCAGCAGCCGGGACAGATTTTCACCCCTCCACTTT
- TRBJ2-1 TRBV5-6 TRBD2 CASSLTAGYNEQFF TGTGCCAGCAGCTTAACAGCGGGGTACAATGAGCAGTTCTTC
- TRBJ1-3 TRBV5-5 TRBD1 CASSLGGQGANTIYF TGTGCCAGCAGCTTGGGGGGACAGGGTGCAAACACCATATATTTT
- TRBJ1-2 TRBV7-2 - CASSADTDYGYTF TGTGCCAGCAGCGCGGACACCGACTATGGCTACACCTTC
few TRBJ2-7 TRBV27 TRBD2 CASRARLAGVPEQYF TGTGCCAGCAGGGCGAGACTAGCGGGAGTTCCCGAGCAGTACTTC
- TRBJ1-5 TRBV24-1 - CATGVNQPQHF TGTGCCACAGGGGTCAATCAGCCCCAGCATTTT
- TRBJ2-1 TRBV6-5 - CASRSGVLKQFF TGTGCCAGCAGATCAGGGGTTCTCAAGCAGTTCTTC
- TRBJ2-7 TRBV28 TRBD2 CASSTRLAGSSYEQYF TGTGCCAGCAGTACCAGACTAGCGGGGAGCTCCTACGAGCAGTACTTC
- TRBJ1-6 TRBV5-1 - CASSSTGVLLSPLHF TGCGCCAGCAGCTCCACCGGGGTCTTGTTATCACCCCTCCACTTT
- TRBJ2-1 TRBV24-1 TRBD2 CATSDPGTNYNEQFF TGTGCCACCAGTGACCCCGGGACTAACTACAATGAGCAGTTCTTC
- TRBJ2-3 TRBV6-5 - CASSQDGGPMYTQYF TGTGCCAGCAGCCAAGACGGGGGGCCTATGTATACGCAGTATTTT
- TRBJ2-1 TRBV19 TRBD2 CASSLRIATLLAVNNEQFF TGTGCCAGTAGTCTCAGAATAGCGACTCTACTAGCGGTGAACAATGAGCAGTTCTTC
- TRBJ2-7 TRBV19 TRBD1 CASSSTRGSSYEQYF TGTGCCAGTAGTTCCACCAGGGGGTCGTCCTACGAGCAGTACTTC
once TRBJ1-2 TRBV28 - CASSPRLEYGYTF TGTGCCAGCAGTCCGCGACTTGAGTATGGCTACACCTTC
- TRBJ2-2 TRBV18 - CASSSIQGSANTGELFF TGTGCCAGCTCGTCCATTCAGGGATCCGCGAACACCGGGGAGCTGTTTTTT
- TRBJ2-7 TRBV7-2 TRBD1 CASSWGAQGAYEQYF TGTGCCAGCAGCTGGGGGGCCCAGGGGGCTTACGAGCAGTACTTC
- TRBJ2-7 TRBV30 - CAWSAGGGLHEQYF TGTGCCTGGAGCGCCGGGGGTGGGCTACACGAGCAGTACTTC
- TRBJ2-1 TRBV30 - CAWSQGAGSSYNEQFF TGTGCCTGGAGCCAGGGAGCGGGTTCGTCCTACAATGAGCAGTTCTTC
- TRBJ1-5 TRBV6-5 - CATSTTPGGNQPQHF TGTGCCACTAGCACGACTCCTGGGGGCAATCAGCCCCAGCATTTT
once TRBJ2-7 TRBV2 - CADRRARGYEQYF TGTGCCGACCGCCGGGCCAGGGGCTACGAGCAGTACTTC
- TRBJ2-1 TRBV7-6 - CASSSEGLGSSYNEQFF TGTGCCAGCAGTTCGGAAGGCCTAGGTTCCTCCTACAATGAGCAGTTCTTC
- TRBJ1-2 TRBV24-1 TRBD1 CATSDSRTGLRYTF TGTGCCACCAGTGATTCCAGGACAGGACTACGCTACACCTTC
- TRBJ1-2 TRBV4-2 TRBD1 CASSQTGTGGSGYTF TGTGCCAGCAGCCAAACCGGGACAGGGGGCTCTGGCTACACCTTC
- TRBJ1-2 TRBV6-5 - CASSYSTGTSYGYTF TGTGCCAGCAGTTACTCTACCGGGACATCATATGGCTACACCTTC
- TRBJ2-2 TRBV19 TRBD2 CASIGRGNPNTGELFF TGTGCCAGTATCGGGAGGGGCAACCCGAACACCGGGGAGCTGTTTTTT
once TRBJ1-2 TRBV6-2/TRBV6-3 - CASSYPNYGYTF TGTGCCAGCAGTTACCCAAACTATGGCTACACCTTC
- TRBJ2-1 TRBV4-1 TRBD2 CASSHERGLHMNEQFF TGCGCCAGCAGCCACGAGCGGGGGCTACATATGAATGAGCAGTTCTTC
- TRBJ2-7 TRBV11-2 TRBD1 CASRAQVGTGSYEQYF TGTGCCAGCAGGGCCCAGGTCGGGACAGGGAGCTACGAGCAGTACTTC
- TRBJ2-7 TRBV5-1 - CASSLEGRLFSEQYF TGCGCCAGCAGCCTTGAGGGTAGGCTATTCAGCGAGCAGTACTTC